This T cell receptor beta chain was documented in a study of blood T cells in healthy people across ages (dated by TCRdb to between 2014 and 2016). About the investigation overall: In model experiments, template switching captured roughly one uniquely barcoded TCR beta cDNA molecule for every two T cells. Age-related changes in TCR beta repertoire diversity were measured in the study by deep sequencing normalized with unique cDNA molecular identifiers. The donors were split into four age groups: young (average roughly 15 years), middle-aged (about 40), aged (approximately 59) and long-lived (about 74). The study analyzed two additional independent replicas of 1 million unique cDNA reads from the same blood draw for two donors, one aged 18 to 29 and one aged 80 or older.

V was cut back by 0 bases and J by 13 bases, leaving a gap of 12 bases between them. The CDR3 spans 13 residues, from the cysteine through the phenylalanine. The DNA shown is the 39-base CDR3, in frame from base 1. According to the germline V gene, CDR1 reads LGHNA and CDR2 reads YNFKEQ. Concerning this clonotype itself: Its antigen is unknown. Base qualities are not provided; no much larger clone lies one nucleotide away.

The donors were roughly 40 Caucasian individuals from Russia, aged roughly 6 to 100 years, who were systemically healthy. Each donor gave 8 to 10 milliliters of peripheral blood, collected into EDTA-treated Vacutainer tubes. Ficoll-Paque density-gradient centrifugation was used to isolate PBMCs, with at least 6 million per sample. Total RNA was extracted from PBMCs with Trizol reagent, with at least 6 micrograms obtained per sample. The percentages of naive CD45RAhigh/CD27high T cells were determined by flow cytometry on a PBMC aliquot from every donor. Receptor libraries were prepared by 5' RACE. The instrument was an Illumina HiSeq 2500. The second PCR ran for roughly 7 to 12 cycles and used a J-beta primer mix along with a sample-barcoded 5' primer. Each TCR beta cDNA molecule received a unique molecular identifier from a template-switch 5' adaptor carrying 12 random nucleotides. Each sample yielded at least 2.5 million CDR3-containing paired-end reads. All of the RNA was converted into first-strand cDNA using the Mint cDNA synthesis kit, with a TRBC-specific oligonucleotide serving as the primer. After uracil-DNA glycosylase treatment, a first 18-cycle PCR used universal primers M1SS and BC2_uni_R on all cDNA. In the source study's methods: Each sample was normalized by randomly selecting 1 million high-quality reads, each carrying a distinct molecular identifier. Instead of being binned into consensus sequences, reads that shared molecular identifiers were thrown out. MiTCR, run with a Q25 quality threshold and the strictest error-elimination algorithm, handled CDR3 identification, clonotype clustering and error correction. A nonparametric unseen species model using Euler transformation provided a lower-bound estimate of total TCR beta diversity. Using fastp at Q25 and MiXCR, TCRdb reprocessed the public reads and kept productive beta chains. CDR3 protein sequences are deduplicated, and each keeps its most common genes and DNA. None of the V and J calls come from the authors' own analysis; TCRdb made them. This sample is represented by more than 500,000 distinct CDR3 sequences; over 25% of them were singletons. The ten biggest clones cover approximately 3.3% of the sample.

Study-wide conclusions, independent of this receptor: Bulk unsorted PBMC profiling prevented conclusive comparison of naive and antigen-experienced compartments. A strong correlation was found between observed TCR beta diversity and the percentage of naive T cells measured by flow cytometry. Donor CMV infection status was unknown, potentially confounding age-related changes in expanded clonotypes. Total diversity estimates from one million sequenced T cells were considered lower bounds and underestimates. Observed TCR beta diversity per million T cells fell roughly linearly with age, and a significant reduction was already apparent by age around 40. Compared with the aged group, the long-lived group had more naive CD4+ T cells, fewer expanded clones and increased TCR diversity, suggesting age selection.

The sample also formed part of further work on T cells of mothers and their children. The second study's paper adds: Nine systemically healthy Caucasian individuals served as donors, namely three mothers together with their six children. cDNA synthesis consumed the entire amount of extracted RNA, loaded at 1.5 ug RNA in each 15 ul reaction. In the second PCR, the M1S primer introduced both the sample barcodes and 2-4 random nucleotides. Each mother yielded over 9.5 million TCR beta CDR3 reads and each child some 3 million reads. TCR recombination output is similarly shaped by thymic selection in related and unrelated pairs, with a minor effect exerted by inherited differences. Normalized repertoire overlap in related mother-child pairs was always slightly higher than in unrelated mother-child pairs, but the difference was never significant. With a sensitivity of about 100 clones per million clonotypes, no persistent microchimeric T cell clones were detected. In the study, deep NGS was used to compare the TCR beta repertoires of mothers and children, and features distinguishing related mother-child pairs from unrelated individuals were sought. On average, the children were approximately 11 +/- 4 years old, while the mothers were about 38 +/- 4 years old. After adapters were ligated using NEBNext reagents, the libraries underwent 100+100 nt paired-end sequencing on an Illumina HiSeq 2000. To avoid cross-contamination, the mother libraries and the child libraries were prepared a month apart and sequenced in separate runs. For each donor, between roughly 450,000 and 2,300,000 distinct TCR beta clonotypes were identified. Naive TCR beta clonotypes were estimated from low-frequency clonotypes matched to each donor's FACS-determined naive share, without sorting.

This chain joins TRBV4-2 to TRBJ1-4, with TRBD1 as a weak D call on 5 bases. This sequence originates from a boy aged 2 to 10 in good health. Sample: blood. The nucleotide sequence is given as TGTGCCAGCAGCCAAGAATCAGGGATCAGACTGTTTTTT. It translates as CASSQESGIRLFF.